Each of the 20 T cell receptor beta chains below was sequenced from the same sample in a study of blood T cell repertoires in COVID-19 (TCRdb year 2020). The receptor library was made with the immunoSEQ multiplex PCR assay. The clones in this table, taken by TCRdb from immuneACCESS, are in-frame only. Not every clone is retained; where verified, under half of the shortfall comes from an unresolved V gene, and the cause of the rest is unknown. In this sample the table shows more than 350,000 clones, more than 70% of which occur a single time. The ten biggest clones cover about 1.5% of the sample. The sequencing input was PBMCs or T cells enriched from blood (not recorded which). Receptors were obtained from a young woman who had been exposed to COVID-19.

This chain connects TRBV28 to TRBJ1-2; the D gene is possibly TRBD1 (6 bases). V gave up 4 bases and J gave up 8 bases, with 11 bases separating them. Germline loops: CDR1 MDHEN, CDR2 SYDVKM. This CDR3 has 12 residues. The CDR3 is CASSYGDIGYTF. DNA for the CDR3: TGTGCCAGCAGTTATGGGGACATCGGCTACACCTTC.

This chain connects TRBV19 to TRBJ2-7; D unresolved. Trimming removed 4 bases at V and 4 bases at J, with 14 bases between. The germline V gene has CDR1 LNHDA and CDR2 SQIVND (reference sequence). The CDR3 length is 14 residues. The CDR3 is CASSRAQTPYEQYF. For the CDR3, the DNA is TGTGCCAGTAGTAGGGCTCAGACCCCTTACGAGCAGTACTTC.

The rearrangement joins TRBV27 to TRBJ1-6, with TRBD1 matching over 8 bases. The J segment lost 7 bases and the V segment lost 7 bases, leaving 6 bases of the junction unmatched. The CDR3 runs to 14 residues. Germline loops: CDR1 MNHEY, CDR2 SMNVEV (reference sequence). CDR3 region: CASNPGGMNSPLHF. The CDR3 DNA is TGTGCCAGCAACCCAGGGGGCATGAATTCACCCCTCCACTTT.

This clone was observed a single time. The CDR3 protein is CASSQLRTGRHTEAFF. As DNA, the CDR3 is TGTGCCAGCAGCCAACTTCGGACAGGTCGACACACTGAAGCTTTCTTT. V gene TRBV3-1 (or the pseudogene TRBV3-2) combines with J gene TRBJ1-1; 7 bases are a match to TRBD1. V gave up 2 bases and J gave up 3 bases; unmatched junction bases: 9. The length of the CDR3 is 16 residues. CDR1 and CDR2 from the germline V gene are LGHDT and YNNKEL (reference sequence).

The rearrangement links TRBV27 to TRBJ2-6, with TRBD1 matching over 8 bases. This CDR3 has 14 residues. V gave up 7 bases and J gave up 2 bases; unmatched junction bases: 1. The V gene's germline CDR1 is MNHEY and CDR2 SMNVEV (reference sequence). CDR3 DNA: TGTGCCAGCACGGACAGGGCTGGGGCCAACGTCCTGACTTTC. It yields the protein CASTDRAGANVLTF. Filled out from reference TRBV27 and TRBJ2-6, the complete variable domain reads EAQVTQNPRYLITVTGKKLTVTCSQNMNHEYMSWYRQDPGLGLRQIYYSMNVEVTDKGDVPEGYKVSRKEKRNFPLILESPSPNQTSLYFCASTDRAGANVLTFGAGSRLTVL.

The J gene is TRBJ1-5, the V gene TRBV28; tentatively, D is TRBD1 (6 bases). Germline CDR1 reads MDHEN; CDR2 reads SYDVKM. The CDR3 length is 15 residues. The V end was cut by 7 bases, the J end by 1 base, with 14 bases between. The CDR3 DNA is TGTGCCAGCACCTTACCGACAGGAAGCAATCAGCCCCAGCATTTT. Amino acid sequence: CASTLPTGSNQPQHF.

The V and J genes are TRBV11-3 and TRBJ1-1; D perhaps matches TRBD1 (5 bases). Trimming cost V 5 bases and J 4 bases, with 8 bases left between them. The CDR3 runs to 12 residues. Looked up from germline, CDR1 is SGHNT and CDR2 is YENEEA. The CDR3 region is CASSNQGTEAFF. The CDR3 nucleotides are TGTGCCAGCAGCAACCAGGGCACTGAAGCTTTCTTT.

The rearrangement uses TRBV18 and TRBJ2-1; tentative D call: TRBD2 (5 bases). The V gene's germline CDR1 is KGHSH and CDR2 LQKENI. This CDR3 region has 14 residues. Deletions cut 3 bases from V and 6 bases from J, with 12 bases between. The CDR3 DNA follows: TGTGCCAGCTCACCGAGGGCTGGGTCCAATGAGCAGTTCTTC. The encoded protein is CASSPRAGSNEQFF.

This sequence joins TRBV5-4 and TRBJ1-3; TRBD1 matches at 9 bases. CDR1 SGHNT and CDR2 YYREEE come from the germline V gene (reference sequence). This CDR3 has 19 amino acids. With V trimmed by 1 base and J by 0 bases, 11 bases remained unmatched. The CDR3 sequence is CASSLTPGQGPFSGNTIYF. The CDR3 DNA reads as TGTGCCAGCAGCTTGACTCCGGGACAGGGCCCTTTCTCTGGAAACACCATATATTTT.

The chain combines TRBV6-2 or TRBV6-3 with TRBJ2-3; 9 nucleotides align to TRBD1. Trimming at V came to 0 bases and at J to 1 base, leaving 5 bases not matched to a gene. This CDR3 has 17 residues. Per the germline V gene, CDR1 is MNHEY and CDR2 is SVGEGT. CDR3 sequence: CASSYSLRDRGTDTQYF. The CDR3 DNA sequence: TGTGCCAGCAGTTACTCCTTGCGGGACAGGGGCACAGATACGCAGTATTTT.

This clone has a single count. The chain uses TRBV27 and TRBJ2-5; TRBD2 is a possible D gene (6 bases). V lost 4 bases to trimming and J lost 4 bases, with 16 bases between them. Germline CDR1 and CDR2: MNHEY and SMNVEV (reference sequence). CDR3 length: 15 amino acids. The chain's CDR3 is CASSSLPGELETQYF. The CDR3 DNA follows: TGTGCCAGCAGTTCACTGCCGGGAGAATTAGAGACCCAGTACTTC.

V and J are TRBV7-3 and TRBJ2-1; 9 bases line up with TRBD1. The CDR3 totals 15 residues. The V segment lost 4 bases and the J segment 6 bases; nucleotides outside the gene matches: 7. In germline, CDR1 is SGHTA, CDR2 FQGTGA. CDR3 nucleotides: TGTGCCAGCAGCTCGTCCGGGACAGGGCTCAATGAGCAGTTCTTC. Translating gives CASSSSGTGLNEQFF.

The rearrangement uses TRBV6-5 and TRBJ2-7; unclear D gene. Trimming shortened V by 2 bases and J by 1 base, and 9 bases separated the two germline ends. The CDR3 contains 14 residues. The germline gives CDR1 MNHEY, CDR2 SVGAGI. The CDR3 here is CASSYRDSSYEQYF. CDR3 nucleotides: TGTGCCAGCAGTTACCGTGACTCATCCTACGAGCAGTACTTC.

The CDR3, as DNA: TGTGCCAGCAGGGCCGCCCCCTACGAGCAGTACTTC. As protein: CASRAAPYEQYF. This chain joins TRBV28 and TRBJ2-7; the D is unclear. The length of the CDR3 is 12 residues. Between the trimmed V and J ends, which lost 6 bases and 2 bases, there was a span of 8 bases. CDR1 is MDHEN and CDR2 is SYDVKM in the germline V gene.

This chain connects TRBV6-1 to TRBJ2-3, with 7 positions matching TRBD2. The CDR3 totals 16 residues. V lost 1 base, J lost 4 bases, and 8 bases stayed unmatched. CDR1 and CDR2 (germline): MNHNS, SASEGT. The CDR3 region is CASSEVRGRRSDTQYF. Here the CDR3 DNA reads TGTGCCAGCAGTGAAGTACGCGGGAGACGGTCAGATACGCAGTATTTT.

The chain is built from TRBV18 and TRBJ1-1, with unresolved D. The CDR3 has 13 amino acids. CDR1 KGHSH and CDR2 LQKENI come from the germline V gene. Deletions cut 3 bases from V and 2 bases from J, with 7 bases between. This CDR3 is CASSPSHNTEAFF. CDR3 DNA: TGTGCCAGCTCACCTTCACACAACACTGAAGCTTTCTTT.

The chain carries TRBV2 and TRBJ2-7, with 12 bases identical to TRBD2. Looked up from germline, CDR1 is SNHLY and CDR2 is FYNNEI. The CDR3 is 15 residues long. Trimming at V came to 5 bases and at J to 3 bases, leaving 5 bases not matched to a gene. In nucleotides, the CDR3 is TGTGCCAGCAGTACCGAGACTAGCGGGAGCTACGAGCAGTACTTC. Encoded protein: CASSTETSGSYEQYF. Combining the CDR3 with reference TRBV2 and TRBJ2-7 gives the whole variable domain EPEVTQTPSHQVTQMGQEVILRCVPISNHLYFYWYRQILGQKVEFLVSFYNNEISEKSEIFDDQFSVERPDGSNFTLKIRSTKLEDSAMYFCASSTETSGSYEQYFGPGTRLTVT.

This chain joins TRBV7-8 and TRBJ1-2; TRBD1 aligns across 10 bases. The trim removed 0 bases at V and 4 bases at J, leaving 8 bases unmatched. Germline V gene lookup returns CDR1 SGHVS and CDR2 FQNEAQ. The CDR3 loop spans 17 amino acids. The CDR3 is CASSLALGTGDFYGYTF. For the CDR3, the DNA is TGTGCCAGCAGCTTAGCATTGGGGACAGGGGATTTCTATGGCTACACCTTC. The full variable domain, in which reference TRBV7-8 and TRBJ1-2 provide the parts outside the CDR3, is GAGVSQSPRYKVAKRGQDVALRCDPISGHVSLFWYQQALGQGPEFLTYFQNEAQLDKSGLPSDRFFAERPEGSVSTLKIQRTQQEDSAVYLCASSLALGTGDFYGYTFGSGTRLTVV.

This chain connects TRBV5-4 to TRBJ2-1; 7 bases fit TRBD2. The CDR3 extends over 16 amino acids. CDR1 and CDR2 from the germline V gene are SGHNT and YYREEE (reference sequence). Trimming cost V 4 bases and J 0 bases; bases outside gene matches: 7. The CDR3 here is CASSKLAGDSYNEQFF. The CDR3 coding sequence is TGTGCCAGCAGCAAATTAGCGGGCGACTCCTACAATGAGCAGTTCTTC.

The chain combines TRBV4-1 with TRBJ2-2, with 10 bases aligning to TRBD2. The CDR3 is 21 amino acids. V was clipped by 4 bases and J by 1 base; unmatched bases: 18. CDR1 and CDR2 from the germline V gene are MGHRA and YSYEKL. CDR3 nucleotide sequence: TGCGCCAGCAGCCCCCTGCAGGGTTCCTTACTAGCGGGAAAGAACACCGGGGAGCTGTTTTTT. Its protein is CASSPLQGSLLAGKNTGELFF.